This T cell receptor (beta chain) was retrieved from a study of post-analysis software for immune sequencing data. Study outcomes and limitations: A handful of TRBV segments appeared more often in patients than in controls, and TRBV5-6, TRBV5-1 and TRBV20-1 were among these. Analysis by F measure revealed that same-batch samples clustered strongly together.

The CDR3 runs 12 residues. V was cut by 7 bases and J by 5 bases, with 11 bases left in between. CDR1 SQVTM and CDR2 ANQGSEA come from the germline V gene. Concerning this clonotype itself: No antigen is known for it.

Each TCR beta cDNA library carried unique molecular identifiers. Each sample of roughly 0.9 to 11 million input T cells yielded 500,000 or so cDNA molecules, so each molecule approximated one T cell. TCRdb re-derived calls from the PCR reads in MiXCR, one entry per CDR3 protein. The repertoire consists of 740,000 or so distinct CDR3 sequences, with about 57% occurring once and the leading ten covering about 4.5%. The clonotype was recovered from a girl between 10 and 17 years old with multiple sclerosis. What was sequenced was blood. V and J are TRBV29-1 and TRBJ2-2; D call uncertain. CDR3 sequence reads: CSASAETGELFF. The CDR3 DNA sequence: TGCAGCGCCTCCGCGGAAACCGGGGAGCTGTTTTTT.